This entry lists 23 T cell receptor beta chains sequenced from one sample in a study of vaccination and CD4 T cells after COVID-19. Sequenced with the Oncomine TCR Beta short-read assay was DNA taken from cultured CD4+ T cells. Via MiXCR, TCRdb re-called the PCR reads, giving one row per CDR3 protein. The table shows roughly 15,000 distinct CDR3 sequences, with 59% occurring only once. The antigens of these receptors remain unknown. Treatment: roughly ten-day PBMC culture with coronavirus spike peptide pools or control peptides (ViraFEST assay). The sample in question was CD4+ T cells from blood, cultured in vitro, obtained after SARS-CoV-2 vaccination. These receptors originate from a human donor who had recovered from COVID-19.

The chain links TRBV19 to TRBJ2-7, with 9 nucleotides matching TRBD1. The germline CDR1 and CDR2 sequences are LNHDA and SQIVND (reference sequence). The V and J ends lost 5 bases and 3 bases, in that order; junction bases with no gene match: 2. The CDR3 loop spans 13 amino acids. In nucleotides, the CDR3 is TGTGCCAGTAGTCGGGACAGGGACTACGAGCAGTACTTC. It encodes CASSRDRDYEQYF.

This chain joins TRBV30 and TRBJ2-5, with D possibly being TRBD2 (7 bases). V lost 4 bases to trimming and J lost 9 bases, with 21 bases between them. The CDR3 is 14 residues long. CDR1 is GTSNPN, CDR2 SVGIG, per germline (reference sequence). CDR3 sequence reads: CAWTPAGLPGAQYF. The CDR3 DNA reads as TGTGCCTGGACCCCGGCGGGACTACCAGGGGCCCAGTACTTC.

The chain employs TRBV20-1 and TRBJ2-5; 9 nucleotides match TRBD1. CDR3 length: 13 amino acids. The V gene's germline CDR1 is DFQATT and CDR2 SNEGSKA (reference sequence). CDR3 bases: TGCAGCTTCCGGGACAGGGTCCAAGAGACCCAGTACTTC. This gives the protein CSFRDRVQETQYF.

This clonotype has a handful of counts. The rearrangement links TRBV20-1 to TRBJ2-7; 11 bases line up with TRBD2. This CDR3 contains 15 residues. V dropped 6 bases and J dropped 7; count of bases not matched to a gene: 14. Looked up from germline, CDR1 is DFQATT and CDR2 is SNEGSKA (reference sequence). The DNA for the CDR3 is TGCAGTGCCAATTTACGAACTAGCGGGAGTGGTGAGCAGTACTTC. Translating it yields CSANLRTSGSGEQYF.

The CDR3 spells CASSLRQNTGELFF. CDR3 DNA: TGTGCCAGCAGCTTAAGACAGAACACCGGGGAGCTGTTTTTT. J is TRBJ2-2 and V is TRBV7-8; D is uncertain. Per the germline V gene, CDR1 is SGHVS and CDR2 is FQNEAQ. V dropped 2 bases and J dropped 1 base, with 5 bases sitting between them. The CDR3 is 14 amino acids.

This clonotype was seen just once. V and J are TRBV6-5 and TRBJ1-2; TRBD1 matches 10 bases. CDR1 is MNHEY and CDR2 is SVGAGI in the germline V gene. CDR3 length equals 18 residues. V lost 2 bases and J lost 0; bases outside the gene matches: 9. CDR3 coding DNA: TGTGCCAGCAGTTACCCGCCGGGGACAGGGGATCCTAACTATGGCTACACCTTC. As protein: CASSYPPGTGDPNYGYTF.

This chain joins TRBV19 and TRBJ2-3; D possibly corresponds to TRBD2 (5 bases). V was clipped by 0 bases and J by 2 bases, with 12 bases between them. This CDR3 region has 16 residues. Germline-derived CDR1 and CDR2 are LNHDA and SQIVND (reference sequence). CDR3 residues: CASSIDGGAFTDTQYF. CDR3 DNA sequence: TGTGCCAGTAGTATAGATGGAGGCGCATTCACAGATACGCAGTATTTT.

The J gene is TRBJ1-2, the V gene TRBV2; 12 positions agree with TRBD1. Losses at the gene ends were 6 bases for V and 8 bases for J; bases not matched to a gene: 10. Germline V gene lookup returns CDR1 SNHLY and CDR2 FYNNEI. The CDR3 loop spans 15 amino acids. CDR3 bases: TGTGCCAGCAGCGCACGGGACAGGGGGCGAAGCGGCTACACCTTC. It translates to CASSARDRGRSGYTF.

The gene calls are TRBV6-2 or TRBV6-3 and TRBJ2-1; D is perhaps TRBD1 (6 bases). CDR1 MNHEY and CDR2 SVGEGT come from the germline V gene. V was shortened by 6 bases and J by 6 bases, with 21 bases between the two germline ends. The CDR3 covers 16 residues. In DNA, the CDR3 is TGTGCCAGCAGATTTAGACGCCGGGACATTCCCAATGAGCAGTTCTTC. It translates to CASRFRRRDIPNEQFF.

This clonotype was recorded only once. The V and J genes are TRBV15 and TRBJ1-5; D call uncertain. Germline CDR1 and CDR2: LNHNV and YYDKDF (reference sequence). With 5 bases removed from V and 4 bases from J, the gap between germline ends came to 9 bases. This CDR3 is 13 amino acids long. In DNA form, the CDR3 reads TGTGCCACCAGCCCGGACCGAAATCAGCCCCAGCATTTT. Translation: CATSPDRNQPQHF.

V is TRBV2 and J is TRBJ2-3, with D unclear. Germline CDR1 and CDR2: SNHLY and FYNNEI. V was shortened by 4 bases and J by 0 bases, with 8 bases between the two germline ends. The CDR3 spans 14 residues. The CDR3 is CASSVWISTDTQYF. In DNA form, the CDR3 reads TGTGCCAGCAGTGTTTGGATTAGCACAGATACGCAGTATTTT.

This clonotype was seen a few times. The V call is TRBV23-1, the J call TRBJ1-1; 8 bases agree with TRBD1. TRBV23-1 is an open reading frame whose function is uncertain. V was pared by 4 bases and J by 3 bases, with 4 bases of the junction left unmatched. The CDR3 totals 14 residues. For the CDR3, the DNA is TGCGCCAGCAGTCGGGCAGGGGGCCACACTGAAGCTTTCTTT. Translating gives CASSRAGGHTEAFF.

The chain joins TRBV7-2 to TRBJ1-1, with a tentative D call TRBD1 (5 bases). V dropped 1 base and J dropped 1 base, with 16 bases sitting between them. The CDR3 runs 17 residues. Germline CDR1 SGHTA, CDR2 FQGNSA. The CDR3 protein is CASSLGFPGRTNTEAFF. As DNA, the CDR3 is TGTGCCAGCAGCTTAGGATTTCCGGGACGGACGAACACTGAAGCTTTCTTT.

The gene calls are TRBV19 and TRBJ1-6, with a possible D match to TRBD1 (6 bases). CDR3 length equals 15 residues. The V end was cut by 5 bases, the J end by 7 bases, with 15 bases between. Looked up from germline, CDR1 is LNHDA and CDR2 is SQIVND (reference sequence). The CDR3 is CASSPTGQMNSPLHF. CDR3 nucleotide sequence: TGTGCCAGTAGTCCTACTGGACAGATGAATTCACCCCTCCACTTT.

This clonotype was seen a single time. The chain carries TRBV30 and TRBJ1-2, with 8 bases that match TRBD1. CDR1 and CDR2 (germline): GTSNPN, SVGIG (reference sequence). With 3 bases clipped from V and 2 bases from J, the junction kept 2 bases outside the gene matches. This CDR3 is 13 amino acids long. Written as DNA, the CDR3 is TGTGCCTGGAGGACAGGGGCCAACTATGGCTACACCTTC. Translating gives CAWRTGANYGYTF.

This rearrangement joins TRBV7-2 to TRBJ2-3; no clear D gene. CDR3 size: 12 residues. Trimming cost V 1 base and J 3 bases, with 2 bases left between them. Germline lookup yields CDR1 SGHTA and CDR2 FQGNSA. The CDR3 nucleotides are TGTGCCAGCAGCTTAGGGACAGATACGCAGTATTTT. Translation gives CASSLGTDTQYF.

J is TRBJ1-6 and V is TRBV20-1, with TRBD1 matching over 11 bases. From germline, CDR1 is DFQATT and CDR2 SNEGSKA (reference sequence). CDR3 length: 18 amino acids. Trimming removed 3 bases from V and 1 base from J; junction bases left unmatched: 8. CDR3 coding DNA: TGCAGTGCTAGGGGTTCGGGACAGGGGGTTTCCTATAATTCACCCCTCCACTTT. It specifies CSARGSGQGVSYNSPLHF.

CDR3 DNA sequence: TGCAGTGCTAAACAGGGGAATCAGCCCCAGCATTTT. It is translated as CSAKQGNQPQHF. The chain links TRBV20-1 to TRBJ1-5; TRBD1 aligns across 7 bases. J gave up 4 bases and V 4 bases, and 1 base lay outside the gene matches. The germline V gene encodes CDR1 DFQATT and CDR2 SNEGSKA (reference sequence). This CDR3 comprises 12 residues.

The chain combines TRBV6-2 or TRBV6-3 with TRBJ1-2; D is perhaps TRBD1 (5 bases). The CDR3 consists of 14 residues. Trimming removed 0 bases at V and 8 bases at J, with 13 bases between. The germline CDR1 and CDR2 sequences are MNHEY and SVGEGT. In DNA form, the CDR3 reads TGTGCCAGCAGTTACTCTGGCCAGGGAAAAGGCTACACCTTC. Translation gives CASSYSGQGKGYTF.

The chain has TRBV6-5 and TRBJ2-2; D might be TRBD2 (5 bases). The CDR3 is made up of 14 amino acids. Germline loops: CDR1 MNHEY, CDR2 SVGAGI. V dropped 4 bases and J dropped 4 bases, with 10 bases sitting between them. The CDR3 nucleotides are TGTGCCAGCAGTTCCCGGGGTCCCACCGGGGAGCTGTTTTTT. It translates to CASSSRGPTGELFF.

V and J are TRBV7-9 and TRBJ2-1, with TRBD2 identical over 10 bases. The germline gives CDR1 SEHNR, CDR2 FQNEAQ (reference sequence). V dropped 1 base and J dropped 6; count of bases not matched to a gene: 3. The CDR3 has 15 residues. The DNA of the CDR3 is TGTGCCAGCAGCTTAGTAAGCGGGAGGGCCAATGAGCAGTTCTTC. Residues: CASSLVSGRANEQFF. Based on the CDR3 plus reference TRBV7-9 and TRBJ2-1, the full variable domain is DTGVSQNPRHKITKRGQNVTFRCDPISEHNRLYWYRQTLGQGPEFLTYFQNEAQLEKSRLLSDRFSAERPKGSFSTLEIQRTEQGDSAMYLCASSLVSGRANEQFFGPGTRLTVL.

This clonotype was seen a few times. One end of the junction fails to match germline, which may point to a read error. This chain links TRBV7-2 with TRBJ1-5; the match to TRBD1 covers 8 bases. There are 17 residues in the CDR3. The germline V gene has CDR1 SGHTA and CDR2 FQGNSA. The CDR3: CASSVAPDRVVSQPQHF. The CDR3 bases are TGTGCCAGCAGCGTAGCACCGGACAGGGTTGTCTCTCAGCCCCAGCATTTT.

The chain employs TRBV4-1 and TRBJ1-2; weak D call: TRBD1 (6 bases). The CDR3 sequence is 17 residues long. Germline V gene sequence: CDR1 MGHRA, CDR2 YSYEKL. Trimming took off 1 base at V and 3 bases at J, with 18 bases between the two ends. DNA of the CDR3: TGCGCCAGCAGCCAAGGTATCCAGGGGCAAGCCTACTATGGCTACACCTTC. Translating it yields CASSQGIQGQAYYGYTF.